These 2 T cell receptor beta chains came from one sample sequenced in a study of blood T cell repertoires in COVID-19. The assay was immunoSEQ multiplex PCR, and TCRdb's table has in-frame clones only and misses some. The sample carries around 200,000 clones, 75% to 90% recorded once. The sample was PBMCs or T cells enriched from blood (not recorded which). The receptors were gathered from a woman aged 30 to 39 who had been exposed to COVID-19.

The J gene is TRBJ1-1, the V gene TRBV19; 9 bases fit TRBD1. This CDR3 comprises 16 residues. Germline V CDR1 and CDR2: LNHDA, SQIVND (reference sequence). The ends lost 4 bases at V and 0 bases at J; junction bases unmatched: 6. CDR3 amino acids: CASSKKTGGLNTEAFF. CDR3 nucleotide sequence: TGTGCCAGTAGTAAAAAGACAGGGGGTTTGAACACTGAAGCTTTCTTT.

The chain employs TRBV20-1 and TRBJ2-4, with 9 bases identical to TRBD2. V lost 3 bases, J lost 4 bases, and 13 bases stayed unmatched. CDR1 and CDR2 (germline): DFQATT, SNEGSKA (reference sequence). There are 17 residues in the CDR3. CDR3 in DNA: TGCAGTGCTAGTAAAGGCGGGGGGGCTGGACCGAAAAACATTCAGTACTTC. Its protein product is CSASKGGGAGPKNIQYF.